This T cell receptor (beta chain) was recovered during a study of CD8+ T cells in alopecia areata. Study as a whole: Tofacitinib administration persisted for 6 to 18 months, succeeded by 6 months off drug. Affected scalp percentage gauged treated patients' severity. Findings and caveats of the study: Sequence data from scalp samples additionally include resident alphabeta T cells of normal skin.

Extraction of RNA preceded its reverse transcription into cDNA, which served as the sequencing template. Generated by immunoSEQ multiplex PCR, the TCRdb table keeps only in-frame clones and is missing some. Of some 200,000 clones in the sample, about 60% were seen once. V was cut by 3 bases and J by 4 bases, with 9 bases left in between. The CDR3 length is 13 residues. Germline V lookup: CDR1 SGHAT, CDR2 FQNNGV. Stated treatment: oral pan-JAK inhibitor, 5-10 mg twice daily. Obtained from alopecia areata patients were lesional scalp punch biopsies along with peripheral blood. As for this clone: What it binds is unknown.

The starting material was CD8+ T cells sorted from blood, obtained at week 24, from a patient treated with tofacitinib. The clonotype was recovered from a human donor with alopecia areata. The chain joins TRBV11-2 to TRBJ2-5; weak D call: TRBD2 (6 bases). CDR3 sequence: CASSFRLGETQYF. CDR3 DNA: TGTGCCAGCAGCTTTCGACTAGGAGAGACCCAGTACTTC.